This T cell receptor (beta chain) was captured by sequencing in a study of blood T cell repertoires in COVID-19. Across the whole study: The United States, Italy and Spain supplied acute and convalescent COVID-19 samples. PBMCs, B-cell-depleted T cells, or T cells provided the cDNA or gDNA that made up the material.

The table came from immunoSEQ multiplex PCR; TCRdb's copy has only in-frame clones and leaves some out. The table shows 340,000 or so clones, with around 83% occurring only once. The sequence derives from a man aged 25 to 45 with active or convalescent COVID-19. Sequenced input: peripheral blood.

DNA of the CDR3: TGCGCCAGCAGCTTCCGGGGACAGGGAGGCCAGCCCCAGCATTTT. Protein sequence: CASSFRGQGGQPQHF. The chain couples TRBV4-1 to TRBJ1-5; 9 nucleotides match TRBD1. CDR3 length equals 15 residues. V shed 5 bases and J 7 bases; nucleotides not matched to a gene: 9. Germline V gene sequence: CDR1 MGHRA, CDR2 YSYEKL.